This TCR beta chain was observed in a study of T cells in Graves' hyperthyroidism and ophthalmopathy. This clonotype appeared a few times. A Clinical Activity Score of at least 3, a NOSPECS grade of at least 4 and a duration under 3 months were recorded in the ophthalmopathy patients. Researchers amplified the TCR beta CDR3 regions from RNA transcripts. TCR CDR3 regions were first amplified by RT-PCR with HTBI primers. Via MiXCR, TCRdb re-called the multiplex PCR reads, giving one row per CDR3 protein. The data contain about 480,000 distinct CDR3 sequences, about 20% of them singletons. This CDR3 is built from 16 residues. V lost 0 bases and J 4 bases, leaving 15 bases between the germline ends. Germline values: CDR1 LNHNV, CDR2 YYDKDF (reference sequence).

The receptor was derived from a woman in her seventies with Graves' ophthalmopathy. The sequenced sample consisted of blood. This rearrangement joins TRBV15 to TRBJ1-2; D gene unclear. CDR3 DNA: TGTGCCACCAGCAGAGATCGGGGAGGCACTACCTATGGCTACACCTTC. Translating gives CATSRDRGGTTYGYTF.